The 9 T cell receptor beta chains given below trace back to one sample, sequenced in a study of T cell responses to AZD1222 COVID-19 vaccine. Generated by immunoSEQ multiplex PCR, the TCRdb table keeps only in-frame clones and is missing some. The top ten clones hold just over 3% of a sample with 120,000 to 150,000 clones, roughly 90% of them seen once. Here the sequenced sample was peripheral blood, taken on day 0 of AZD1222 vaccination. These TCRs come from an adult in good health.

This clone was recorded only once. The genes are TRBV7-2 and TRBJ2-1; D may match TRBD1 or TRBD2 (6 bases each). The CDR3 runs to 15 residues. Germline V gene lookup returns CDR1 SGHTA and CDR2 FQGNSA. The V and J ends lost 7 bases and 7 bases respectively, with 20 bases between them. CDR3 DNA sequence: TGTGCCAGCACCCCCGGGGGCGGTCGGTGGAATGAGCAGTTCTTC. As protein: CASTPGGGRWNEQFF.

The rearrangement joins TRBV9 to TRBJ2-1; 8 bases fit TRBD1. From germline, CDR1 is SGDLS and CDR2 YYNGEE. Trimming at V came to 4 bases and at J to 9 bases, leaving 9 bases not matched to a gene. There are 14 residues in the CDR3. This CDR3 is CASSPGTGGVEQFF. DNA for the CDR3: TGTGCCAGCAGCCCCGGAACAGGGGGAGTTGAGCAGTTCTTC.

J is TRBJ1-1 and V is TRBV19, with a weak D call TRBD1 (5 bases). V gave up 5 bases and J gave up 1 base, with 35 bases separating them. Germline CDR1 LNHDA, CDR2 SQIVND (reference sequence). This CDR3 has 22 amino acids. The CDR3 spells CASSPRQTDPFQSGIPNTEAFF. The CDR3 DNA sequence: TGTGCCAGTAGTCCACGGCAGACAGATCCCTTTCAATCGGGCATCCCGAACACTGAAGCTTTCTTT. The variable domain in full, completed from reference TRBV19 and TRBJ1-1, reads DGGITQSPKYLFRKEGQNVTLSCEQNLNHDAMYWYRQDPGQGLRLIYYSQIVNDFQKGDIAEGYSVSREKKESFPLTVTSAQKNPTAFYLCASSPRQTDPFQSGIPNTEAFFGQGTRLTVV.

The CDR3 spells CASSKAGREGPLNIQYF. The CDR3 nucleotides are TGTGCCAGCAGCAAAGCCGGGCGGGAGGGCCCCTTAAACATTCAGTACTTC. The chain combines TRBV21-1 with TRBJ2-4; the D call in the table, TRBD2, was not verified against the DNA. TRBV21-1 is reported as a pseudogene. The CDR3 loop spans 17 amino acids.

This clone was seen once. The chain links TRBV11-3 to TRBJ2-2; no clear D gene. This CDR3 contains 14 residues. With 6 bases removed from V and 4 bases from J, the gap between germline ends came to 12 bases. CDR1 is SGHNT, CDR2 YENEEA, per germline. The CDR3 nucleotides are TGTGCCAGCAGACTCTTCCCCGCCACCGGGGAGCTGTTTTTT. This codes for CASRLFPATGELFF.

The rearrangement links TRBV4-1 to TRBJ2-4; perhaps TRBD2 as D (7 bases). V lost 2 bases and J lost 6, with 17 bases in between. The CDR3 has 16 amino acids. Germline CDR1 MGHRA, CDR2 YSYEKL. As DNA, the CDR3 is TGCGCCAGCAGCCAATACGGGGGGCAGGGAGGAAACATTCAGTACTTC. This codes for CASSQYGGQGGNIQYF.

This clone was observed a single time. The chain employs TRBV3-1 (or the pseudogene TRBV3-2) and TRBJ2-7; 10 nucleotides align to TRBD2. Looked up from germline, CDR1 is LGHDT and CDR2 is YNNKEL (reference sequence). The length of the CDR3 is 17 residues. V lost 1 base and J lost 7; bases outside the gene matches: 13. DNA of the CDR3: TGTGCCAGCAGCCAAGTCAGCGGGAGGGTTCTGGGGAGTGAGCAGTACTTC. It codes for CASSQVSGRVLGSEQYF.

This chain links TRBV28 with TRBJ2-7; the D gene is possibly TRBD1 (5 bases). This CDR3 is 13 amino acids long. Trimming cost V 5 bases and J 4 bases, with 12 bases left between them. Germline V lookup: CDR1 MDHEN, CDR2 SYDVKM. The CDR3 nucleotides read TGTGCCAGCAGTCAAACGGACAATTACGAGCAGTACTTC. Its protein product is CASSQTDNYEQYF.

The CDR3, as DNA: TGTGCCAGCAGCTCCCTTCGGGGGCCTAACTATGGCTACACCTTC. It codes for CASSSLRGPNYGYTF. The chain couples TRBV11-2 to TRBJ1-2; D is perhaps TRBD1 (6 bases). This CDR3 has 15 residues. Trimming stripped 4 bases from V and 0 bases from J, with 12 bases between. The germline gives CDR1 SGHAT, CDR2 FQNNGV.